These 10 T cell receptor beta chains share one sample of origin, sequenced in a study of neurological immune-mediated disorders. TCRdb re-called the 5' RACE reads with MiXCR, one entry per CDR3 protein. This sample has around 65,000 distinct CDR3 sequences, with approximately 5.3% found just once. The sample consisted of PBMCs. Receptors originate from a human donor with multiple sclerosis. The donor label of this sample is uncertain.

This clonotype has a count of ten or more. The gene calls are TRBV7-9 and TRBJ1-1, with a tentative D call TRBD1 (6 bases). Trimming took off 5 bases at V and 11 bases at J, with 21 bases between the two ends. This CDR3 is built from 14 residues. Germline CDR1 SEHNR, CDR2 FQNEAQ (reference sequence). This CDR3 reads CASSGGGTSFEAFF. CDR3 nucleotide sequence: TGTGCCAGCAGCGGGGGGGGGACATCATTTGAGGCTTTCTTT.

This clonotype showed up many times. The rearrangement uses TRBV5-1 and TRBJ2-7; the D gene is possibly TRBD2 (5 bases). Trimming cost V 6 bases and J 2 bases, with 18 bases left between them. Per germline, CDR1 SGHRS and CDR2 YFSETQ. The CDR3 runs 15 residues. The chain's CDR3 is CASNPDGERAYEQYF. CDR3 in DNA: TGCGCCAGCAACCCCGACGGGGAGAGGGCCTACGAGCAGTACTTC.

Many counts were recorded for this clonotype. The chain uses TRBV5-1 and TRBJ2-7, with D hard to call. CDR3 length: 13 residues. V was cut by 0 bases and J by 5 bases, with 9 bases left in between. The germline V gene has CDR1 SGHRS and CDR2 YFSETQ. CDR3 sequence reads: CASSLGGVDEQYF. The CDR3, as DNA: TGCGCCAGCAGCTTGGGTGGGGTCGACGAGCAGTACTTC.

This clonotype was detected ten times or more. The CDR3 spells CASSLSQNTGELFF. The CDR3 DNA follows: TGTGCCAGCAGTTTGTCGCAGAACACCGGGGAGCTGTTTTTT. The chain recombines TRBV27 with TRBJ2-2; D remains ambiguous. CDR1 MNHEY and CDR2 SMNVEV come from the germline V gene (reference sequence). This CDR3 region has 14 residues. V dropped 3 bases and J dropped 1 base, with 6 bases sitting between them.

This rearrangement joins TRBV18 to TRBJ1-2, with 10 bases fitting TRBD1. The CDR3 loop spans 15 amino acids. J was trimmed by 4 bases and V by 6 bases; bases with no gene match: 8. Germline V gene lookup returns CDR1 KGHSH and CDR2 LQKENI. CDR3 protein: CASSYGTGEAYGYTF. The CDR3 bases are TGTGCCAGCTCGTACGGGACAGGGGAGGCCTATGGCTACACCTTC.

This clonotype was picked up many times. The chain uses TRBV5-1 and TRBJ2-2; 11 bases map to TRBD2. Trimming took 4 bases from V and 5 from J; bases not matched to a gene: 7. The CDR3 is 16 residues long. Germline CDR1 is SGHRS and CDR2 is YFSETQ. The CDR3 sequence is CASSQLAGERTGELFF. The CDR3 nucleotides are TGCGCCAGCAGCCAACTAGCGGGGGAGAGGACCGGGGAGCTGTTTTTT.

This clonotype was seen ten or more times. The gene calls are TRBV27 and TRBJ2-1; 13 bases agree with TRBD2. The germline V gene has CDR1 MNHEY and CDR2 SMNVEV (reference sequence). The V and J ends lost 5 bases and 2 bases, in that order; junction bases with no gene match: 6. The CDR3 has 17 amino acids. The CDR3 bases are TGTGCCAGCAGTCTGACTAGCGGGGGGTTCGCCTACAATGAGCAGTTCTTC. Protein: CASSLTSGGFAYNEQFF.

Ten or more counts support this clonotype. This sequence joins TRBV5-6 and TRBJ1-3; possible D gene TRBD1, 6 bases. The CDR3 length is 16 residues. V lost 1 base to trimming and J lost 2 bases, with 13 bases between them. CDR1 and CDR2 from the germline V gene are SGHDT and YYEEEE. DNA of the CDR3: TGTGCCAGCAGCTTGTGGGGGCAGGCCACTGGAAACACCATATATTTT. It codes for CASSLWGQATGNTIYF.

In its sample, this clonotype was seen many times. The gene calls are TRBV12-3 or TRBV12-4 and TRBJ2-7; 9 nucleotides agree with TRBD1. The V and J ends lost 7 bases and 0 bases, in that order; junction bases with no gene match: 10. The CDR3 runs to 16 residues. Here the CDR3 reads CASTKFGTGSSYEQYF. DNA for the CDR3: TGTGCCAGCACCAAGTTCGGGACAGGGTCCTCCTACGAGCAGTACTTC.

This clonotype was observed many times. The rearrangement uses TRBV5-1 and TRBJ2-1; D not resolved. V was clipped by 4 bases and J by 0 bases, with 11 bases between them. CDR1 is SGHRS and CDR2 is YFSETQ in the germline V gene. This CDR3 has 15 amino acids. As DNA, the CDR3 is TGCGCCAGCAGCCGTACACAGAGCTCCTACAATGAGCAGTTCTTC. It codes for CASSRTQSSYNEQFF.